The clone carrying this T cell receptor beta chain occurred once. The data were obtained in a study of blood T cell repertoires in COVID-19. Study in general: From T cells, B-cell-depleted T cells, or PBMCs came the material, which was cDNA or gDNA.

The repertoire was sequenced with immunoSEQ multiplex PCR; TCRdb's copy has only in-frame clones and lacks some. The sample has some 98,000 clones; about four fifths are singletons. The germline V gene encodes CDR1 MNHNY and CDR2 SVGAGI (reference sequence). Trimming shortened V by 4 bases and J by 6 bases, and 9 bases separated the two germline ends. The CDR3 has 12 amino acids. The TCR originated in a human donor in a cohort sampled during active COVID-19. The source material was peripheral blood. The J gene is TRBJ1-1, the V gene TRBV6-6; weak D call: TRBD1 (5 bases). The CDR3 reads CASSFPGAEAFF. In nucleotides, the CDR3 is TGTGCCAGCAGTTTCCCGGGGGCTGAAGCTTTCTTT.